These T cell receptor beta chains were read from a single sample in a study of T cells in Graves' hyperthyroidism and ophthalmopathy. TCRdb reanalysed the multiplex PCR reads using MiXCR and keeps one entry per CDR3 protein. The sample holds hundreds of thousands of distinct CDR3 sequences, around 20% seen once. Material for sequencing was blood. Every receptor here comes from a man between 35 and 55 years old with Graves' ophthalmopathy. Both conserved end residues are part of each CDR3. The D gene is left open where the match is weak. Only part of the rows carry a size: once, few, many, or a class if the clone is expanded.

D: NA; V: TRBV12-3/TRBV12-4; size: many; J: TRBJ1-1; DNA: TGTGCCAGCAGCCACAGCGGCGAAGCTTTCTTT; CDR3: CASSHSGEAFF
D: NA; V: TRBV5-1; size: NA; J: TRBJ1-3; DNA: TGCGCCAGCCCCGACAGGACGACCTCTGGAAACACCATATATTTT; CDR3: CASPDRTTSGNTIYF
D: NA; V: TRBV7-2; size: many; J: TRBJ1-6; DNA: TGTGCCAGCAGGGAGGAACAGGGATTTAATTCACCCCTCCACTTT; CDR3: CASREEQGFNSPLHF
D: NA; V: TRBV12-3/TRBV12-4; size: many; J: TRBJ2-3; DNA: TGTGCCAGCAGTCGGAACGGGCACCACACAGATACGCAGTATTTT; CDR3: CASSRNGHHTDTQYF
D: TRBD2; V: TRBV5-1; size: NA; J: TRBJ2-2; DNA: TGCGCCAGCCGGCCGACTAGCGGGGGCCTGAACACCGGGGAGCTGTTTTTT; CDR3: CASRPTSGGLNTGELFF
D: NA; V: TRBV27; size: NA; J: TRBJ2-7; DNA: TGTGCCAGCAGTTTTAGGGGGGTGAGTGACGAGCAGTACTTC; CDR3: CASSFRGVSDEQYF
D: TRBD1; V: TRBV6-1; size: few; J: TRBJ1-5; DNA: TGTGCCAGCAGATTCGACAGGGGGCATAGCAATCAGCCCCAGCATTTT; CDR3: CASRFDRGHSNQPQHF
D: NA; V: TRBV12-3/TRBV12-4; size: NA; J: TRBJ2-7; DNA: TGTGCCAGCAGTTTTCGACTCGGCTACGAGCAGTACTTC; CDR3: CASSFRLGYEQYF
D: NA; V: TRBV6-1; size: few; J: TRBJ2-3; DNA: TGTGCCAGCAACGGTGGGGAGCAACACACAGATACGCAGTATTTT; CDR3: CASNGGEQHTDTQYF
D: NA; V: TRBV20-1; size: NA; J: TRBJ2-3; DNA: TGCAGTGCTAGAAAAGGAGGAGGTACAGATACGCAGTATTTT; CDR3: CSARKGGGTDTQYF
D: NA; V: TRBV19; size: NA; J: TRBJ2-5; DNA: TGTGCCAGTAGTCAGGGACGGAGAGAGACCCAGTACTTC; CDR3: CASSQGRRETQYF
D: TRBD1; V: TRBV4-2; size: NA; J: TRBJ2-1; DNA: TGTGCCAGCAGCCAAGAATTCGGGACAGGGGCCTACAATGAGCAGTTCTTC; CDR3: CASSQEFGTGAYNEQFF
D: TRBD2; V: TRBV20-1; size: NA; J: TRBJ2-5; DNA: TGCAGTGCTATGAAGTGGGGGGGAGAGACCCAGTACTTC; CDR3: CSAMKWGGETQYF
D: NA; V: TRBV7-2; size: NA; J: TRBJ1-3; DNA: TGTGCCAGCAGCTTAGAGGGAGGATACACCATATATTTT; CDR3: CASSLEGGYTIYF
D: NA; V: TRBV9; size: once; J: TRBJ2-7; DNA: TGTGCCAGCAGCACCTCCGGAGAAGGCGAGCAGTACTTC; CDR3: CASSTSGEGEQYF
D: TRBD2; V: TRBV28; size: many; J: TRBJ2-7; DNA: TGTGCCAGCAGTTCTGGCGGGAGCTCGGAAGAGCAGTACTTC; CDR3: CASSSGGSSEEQYF
D: NA; V: TRBV7-2; size: NA; J: TRBJ1-3; DNA: TGTGCCAGCAGCCCCAGGTCGGGGCAGCTAGGAAACACCATATATTTT; CDR3: CASSPRSGQLGNTIYF
D: TRBD1; V: TRBV5-1; size: few; J: TRBJ2-1; DNA: TGCGCCAGCAGCACGGACAGGGTCTACAATGAGCAGTTCTTC; CDR3: CASSTDRVYNEQFF
D: TRBD2; V: TRBV12-3/TRBV12-4; size: many; J: TRBJ2-2; DNA: TGTGCCAGCAGTTCATTGACTAGCGGGGGGCTCTGGAACACCGGGGAGCTGTTTTTT; CDR3: CASSSLTSGGLWNTGELFF
D: NA; V: TRBV7-2; size: many; J: TRBJ2-3; DNA: TGTGCCAGCAGCTTCGGGGGGCCCAGCACAGATACGCAGTATTTT; CDR3: CASSFGGPSTDTQYF
D: NA; V: TRBV7-8; size: NA; J: TRBJ1-2; DNA: TGTGCCAGCAGCCGAGAGGTTCAGCTACGCTATGGCTACACCTTC; CDR3: CASSREVQLRYGYTF
D: TRBD2; V: TRBV20-1; size: NA; J: TRBJ2-1; DNA: TGCAGTGGTAGGGGTCTAGCGGGAGTTGCTGAGCAGTTCTTC; CDR3: CSGRGLAGVAEQFF
D: NA; V: TRBV7-3; size: few; J: TRBJ2-5; DNA: TGTGCCATAAGTCCCCCAGCGGGCCAAACCGGGGAGACCCAGTACTTC; CDR3: CAISPPAGQTGETQYF